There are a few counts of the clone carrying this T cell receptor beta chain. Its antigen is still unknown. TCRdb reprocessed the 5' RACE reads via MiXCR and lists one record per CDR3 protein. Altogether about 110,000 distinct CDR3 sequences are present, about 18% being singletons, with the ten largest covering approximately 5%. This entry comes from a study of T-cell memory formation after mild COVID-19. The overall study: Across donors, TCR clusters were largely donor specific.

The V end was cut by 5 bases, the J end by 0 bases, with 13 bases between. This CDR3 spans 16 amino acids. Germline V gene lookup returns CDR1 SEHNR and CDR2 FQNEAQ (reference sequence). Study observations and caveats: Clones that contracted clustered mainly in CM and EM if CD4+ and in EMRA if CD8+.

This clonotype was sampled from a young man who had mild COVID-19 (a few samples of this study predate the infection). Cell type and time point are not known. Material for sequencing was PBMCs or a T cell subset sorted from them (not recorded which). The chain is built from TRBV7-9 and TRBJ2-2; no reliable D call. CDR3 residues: CASSRVAGPNTGELFF. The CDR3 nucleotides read TGTGCCAGCAGCCGCGTCGCCGGGCCGAACACCGGGGAGCTGTTTTTT.